Sequencing of this TCR beta chain was carried out in a study of T cells in Graves' hyperthyroidism and ophthalmopathy (dated by TCRdb to between 2018 and 2021). For the study in its entirety: Peripheral blood was sampled at the time of initial diagnosis, prior to any treatment. TCR V-J signatures able to tell the groups apart were searched for in a discovery cohort of some 97 patients, of whom 43 had Graves' ophthalmopathy and 57 had stable Graves' hyperthyroidism. The 100 discovery patients were divided at random into training and test sets in a 7:3 ratio. Prospective prediction of ophthalmopathy was tested in an independent validation cohort of approximately 18 hyperthyroidism patients and 17 patients who later progressed to ophthalmopathy. According to the paper, TCR Vbeta CDR3 sequencing was carried out on about 140 peripheral blood samples, which came from under 50 ophthalmopathy, under 80 hyperthyroidism and roughly 17 progressor patients. Thyroid tissue and blood T-cell repertoires from roughly 6 Graves' hyperthyroidism patients were also compared in the study. Once sampling was done, hyperthyroidism patients were given methimazole at a starting dose of 30 mg daily, whereas ophthalmopathy patients were given high-dose intravenous methylprednisolone. Study-wide findings and limitations: In cross-validation, a model built on a 13 V-J signature told ophthalmopathy apart from stable hyperthyroidism with 87.88% sensitivity and about 81% specificity, and in testing the same model reached 80%/75%. Sample size was not statistically predetermined, and blinding of investigators to group allocation was not performed. During validation, the model predicted progression to ophthalmopathy a median of approximately 6.5 months ahead of onset, with roughly 65% sensitivity and 72.22% specificity. Most expanded thyroid clonotypes (frequency above 0.001) were also found in blood, which suggests that blood repertoires may mirror thyroid immune responses.

Stable Graves' hyperthyroidism was defined as the absence of progression to ophthalmopathy over 18 months of follow-up. The hyperthyroidism patients were between 18 and 65 years old and newly diagnosed, with a disease duration of less than 2 months. Any patient with an uncontrolled infection, another autoimmune disease, pregnancy or lactation was excluded. Diagnoses were established on the basis of clinical symptoms, serum thyroxine and TRAb, thyroid ultrasound, and orbital computed tomography. Ficoll-Paque density gradient centrifugation was used to isolate PBMCs from about 9 ml of fresh peripheral blood. Total RNA was extracted using Trizol reagent, and RNA quality was assessed on an Agilent 2100 Bioanalyzer. The TCR beta CDR3 regions were amplified from RNA transcripts. The first round of RT-PCR for the TCR CDR3 was performed with the HTBI primer set and the Qiagen OneStep RT-PCR kit. Libraries were constructed in a second round of multiplex PCR, after which size selection and purification were carried out. Libraries were sequenced paired-end with 100 bp reads on an Illumina HiSeq2000. As for how the authors treated the data: Raw data were processed with SOAPnuke, discarding reads with adapters, uncalled bases, mean Phred below 15, or no exact constant-primer or identifier match. COPE v1.2.5 was used to merge the high-quality paired reads, and each unique nucleotide sequence was defined as a clonotype. MiTCR v1.1 was used to align clonotypes to the IMGT TRBV, TRBD and TRBJ reference segments. Only V-J combinations with frequency above 0.0001, covering about 99% of repertoires, were analysed. The TCS score was defined as F50 (clonal expansion) divided by E x V (chaos), with BLOSUM62-based TCRdist calculated between CDR3 peptides within each V-J. Welch's t-statistics and random forest reduced approximately 520 V-J features to fewer than 15, which were used in a naive Bayes classifier (R e1071). In-frame beta chains were kept once TCRdb had trimmed the public reads at Q25 with fastp and called clones with MiXCR. Rows with one shared CDR3 protein collapse into an entry with the most common genes and DNA. TCRdb's processing, not the authors' own work, is the source of the V and J calls. Within this sample are about 560,000 distinct CDR3 sequences, with approximately 15% of them counted one time only. The ten most abundant clones make up about 17% of the sample.

V is shortened by 11 bases, J by 7 bases, and the region joining them spans 15 bases. Its CDR3 holds 12 amino acids, cysteine through phenylalanine. Just the 36-base CDR3 DNA is kept, in frame starting at base 1. CDR1 and CDR2, per the germline V gene, are ENHRY and SYGVKD. As concerns this clonotype: Its antigen remains unidentified. No base-level quality is on record; no much larger clone is a single base apart.

Rearrangement joined TRBV10-3 to TRBJ2-1; TRBD1 is a weak D gene call, 6 bases matching. This TCR was recovered from a woman in her late teens or twenties with Graves' hyperthyroidism. Sequenced sample: blood. The base sequence is TGTGCCGCCCGGACAGCGACGAATGAGCAGTTCTTC. Its protein product is CAARTATNEQFF.